This T cell receptor beta chain was retrieved from a study of blood T cells in healthy people across ages. About the study: There was about one barcoded beta molecule captured by template switching per two T cells.

Deletions cut 1 base from V and 0 bases from J, with 10 bases between. Germline V gene data show CDR1 as MGHRA and CDR2 as YSYEKL. This CDR3 is 16 amino acids long. Comments on this clonotype: Its antigen is unidentified.

Through a sample-barcoded 5' primer and a J-beta primer mix, a second PCR was run for about 7 to 12 cycles. The authors tagged each cDNA molecule using a template-switch adaptor with 12 random nucleotides. TCRdb ran MiXCR on the 5' RACE reads and lists one entry per CDR3 protein. The sample carries some 900,000 distinct CDR3 sequences, about 48% recorded once. At least 6.5 million PBMCs were isolated per sample. Study conclusions and caveats: Using unsorted PBMCs precluded a conclusive naive versus antigen-experienced comparison.

The source of this sequence is a man under 40 in good health. V and J are TRBV4-1 and TRBJ1-5; maybe TRBD1 (5 bases). The sequenced sample consisted of blood. For the CDR3, the DNA is TGCGCCAGCAGCCAAGCTGAGACAGTTAGCAATCAGCCCCAGCATTTT. Its protein product is CASSQAETVSNQPQHF.